A selection of T cell receptor beta chains follows, all from one sample in a study of memory CD4+ T cells and cytomegalovirus serostatus. Produced via immunoSEQ multiplex PCR; TCRdb's table is partial and in-frame only. The profile shows about 38,000 clones, less than 80% of them singletons. Sequenced sample: memory CD4+ T cells from blood. The source is an adult in good health and CMV-seropositive. Each CDR3 is given with its conserved first and last residue. The D gene is left open where the match is weak. A clone size is listed for some rows: how often the clone was seen (once, few, many), or a class if it is expanded.

v_gene	len	j_gene	d_gene	abundance	CDR3nt	CDR3aa
TRBV7-9	15	TRBJ2-1	NA	NA	TGTGCCAGCAGCTTAGAAGGGTTTGCGGGCAATGAGCAGTTCTTC	CASSLEGFAGNEQFF
TRBV19	16	TRBJ1-5	NA	few	TGTGCCAGTAGTGCACTGTGGGAGGCTGGCAATCAGCCCCAGCATTTT	CASSALWEAGNQPQHF
TRBV5-1	15	TRBJ1-1	NA	once	TGCGCCAGCAGCTATACCGGGTCCCACGAGGCTGAAGCTTTCTTT	CASSYTGSHEAEAFF
TRBV14	14	TRBJ2-2	NA	NA	TGTGCCAGCAGTAAGAGCAGGGGAACCGGGGAGCTGTTTTTT	CASSKSRGTGELFF
TRBV2	14	TRBJ1-2	NA	NA	TGTGCCAGCAGGGCAGAACCGTCTAACTATGGCTACACCTTC	CASRAEPSNYGYTF
TRBV4-3	15	TRBJ1-6	TRBD1	NA	TGCGCCAGCAGCCAGGGGACAGTTCATAATTCACCCCTCCACTTT	CASSQGTVHNSPLHF
TRBV7-2	14	TRBJ2-5	TRBD2	NA	TGTGCCAGCACTAGCGGGGTTATGCAAGAGACCCAGTACTTC	CASTSGVMQETQYF
TRBV6-1	12	TRBJ1-2	NA	NA	TGTGCCAGCAGTGAAGGGTGGTATGGCTACACCTTC	CASSEGWYGYTF
TRBV5-6	16	TRBJ2-6	NA	once	TGTGCCAGCAGGACCGGGGTCGACTCTGGGGCCAACGTCCTGACTTTC	CASRTGVDSGANVLTF
TRBV7-2	15	TRBJ2-7	NA	NA	TGTGCCAGCAGCTTAGCGGGGCGGAGCTCCTACGAGCAGTACTTC	CASSLAGRSSYEQYF
TRBV7-7	17	TRBJ2-5	TRBD2	NA	TGTGCTAGCAGCCCGGGACTAGCGGGAGGACTACAAGAGACCCAGTACTTC	CASSPGLAGGLQETQYF
TRBV11-2	17	TRBJ1-2	NA	once	TGTGCCAGCAGCTTATTTTCCGCAGTTAAGGGTCCTAGGGGCTACACCTTC	CASSLFSAVKGPRGYTF
TRBV5-4	14	TRBJ1-5	NA	NA	TGTGCCAGCAGCTTTCAGGGAATTAATCAGCCCCAGCATTTT	CASSFQGINQPQHF
TRBV7-2	16	TRBJ2-7	NA	NA	TGTGCCAGCAGCTTAGCCGGTGGGTCCCTCTCCTACGAGCAGTACTTC	CASSLAGGSLSYEQYF
TRBV9	13	TRBJ1-4	NA	NA	TGTGCCAGCAGCCCCTCTCTAGTTGAAAAACTGTTTTTT	CASSPSLVEKLFF
TRBV18	16	TRBJ2-3	TRBD2	NA	TGTGCCAGCTCACCTCTAGCGGCACCTAGCACAGATACGCAGTATTTT	CASSPLAAPSTDTQYF
TRBV6-5	14	TRBJ2-7	NA	once	TGTGCCAGCAGTACCAATAGCGGAACCTACGAGCAGTACTTC	CASSTNSGTYEQYF
TRBV29-1	13	TRBJ1-1	NA	NA	TGCAGCGTTTCACAGCATTTGAACACTGAAGCTTTCTTT	CSVSQHLNTEAFF
TRBV5-1	15	TRBJ2-3	NA	NA	TGCGCCAGCAGCTTGCAAGGAGCGGGCGGAGATACGCAGTATTTT	CASSLQGAGGDTQYF
TRBV25-1	12	TRBJ2-2	NA	NA	TGTGCCAGCATTGGGCAGGCCGGGGAGCTGTTTTTT	CASIGQAGELFF
TRBV9	15	TRBJ2-1	TRBD2	few	TGTGCCAGCAGCGTTAGCGGGAGTGGCAACAATGAGCAGTTCTTC	CASSVSGSGNNEQFF
TRBV9	15	TRBJ2-1	TRBD2	NA	TGTGCCAGCAGCATTCTAGCGGGGGGTAACAATGAGCAGTTCTTC	CASSILAGGNNEQFF
TRBV2	15	TRBJ2-3	TRBD2	NA	TGTGCCAGCACTAAAAAGCGGGAGGGCCGAGATACGCAGTATTTT	CASTKKREGRDTQYF
TRBV5-4	15	TRBJ2-3	NA	once	TGTGCCAGCAGCCCAGGTCCTGGTAGCACAGATACGCAGTATTTT	CASSPGPGSTDTQYF
TRBV4-1	16	TRBJ2-7	NA	NA	TGCGCCAGCAGCCGAGGCCGGGACCCACGTTCCTCCGAGCAGTACTTC	CASSRGRDPRSSEQYF
TRBV6-1	14	TRBJ2-3	TRBD2	few	TGTGCCAGCAGTGTTAGCGCGGGAGGAAGTACGCAGTATTTT	CASSVSAGGSTQYF
TRBV9	15	TRBJ2-1	TRBD2	NA	TGTGCCAGCAGCGTAGTAGCGGGGATTTACAATGAGCAGTTCTTC	CASSVVAGIYNEQFF
TRBV9	13	TRBJ2-3	NA	NA	TGTGCCAGCAGCGTCGAGGGAACTAGTAGGCAGTATTTT	CASSVEGTSRQYF
TRBV28	14	TRBJ1-5	TRBD1	NA	TGTGCCAGCAGTTCGGGACAGAGCAATCAGCCCCAGCATTTT	CASSSGQSNQPQHF
TRBV6-6	14	TRBJ2-4	NA	once	TGTGCCAGCAGTTACCAGGGGGGCGGTAACATTCAGTACTTC	CASSYQGGGNIQYF
TRBV7-3	13	TRBJ2-7	NA	NA	TGTGCCAGCAGCTTAGACAGTTCGTACGAGCAGTACTTC	CASSLDSSYEQYF
TRBV5-6	13	TRBJ1-2	NA	NA	TGTGCCAGCAGCGCGTCCTGGGACTATGGCTACACCTTC	CASSASWDYGYTF
TRBV2	12	TRBJ2-7	NA	NA	TGTGCCAGCAGTGAAGCCTCCTACGAGCAGTACTTC	CASSEASYEQYF
TRBV7-3	14	TRBJ2-2	NA	NA	TGTGCCAGCAGCTTAAGTCACGCCACCGGGGAGCTGTTTTTT	CASSLSHATGELFF
TRBV6-4	14	TRBJ1-1	NA	NA	TGTGCCAGCAGTGACTCGAGGGTGAACACTGAAGCTTTCTTT	CASSDSRVNTEAFF
TRBV30	19	TRBJ2-7	TRBD2	NA	TGTGCCTGGAAGATGTACCACCGATCCGGGACTAGCGGGTCCTACGAGCAGTACTTC	CAWKMYHRSGTSGSYEQYF
TRBV5-4	11	TRBJ1-2	NA	NA	TGTGCCAGCAGCTGGGCGGGCGGCTACACCTTC	CASSWAGGYTF
TRBV7-9	15	TRBJ1-2	TRBD1	NA	TGTGCCAGCAGCCAAGACACAGGGGGCCCCTATGGCTACACCTTC	CASSQDTGGPYGYTF
TRBV4-3	17	TRBJ2-1	NA	NA	TGCGCCAGCAGCCAAGTCTTTCCGACGGAGACACCTTGGCGGGAGTTCTTC	CASSQVFPTETPWREFF
TRBV7-9	14	TRBJ2-7	NA	NA	TGTGCCAGCACCCTGACGGGCCGCGGGTACGAGCAGTACTTC	CASTLTGRGYEQYF
TRBV2	15	TRBJ2-4	NA	NA	TGTGCCACCCGCAGGGGGGTGCTAGCCAAAAACATTCAGTACTTC	CATRRGVLAKNIQYF
TRBV19	12	TRBJ1-2	TRBD1	NA	TGTGCCACCAGAGGGACAGGGGAAGGCTACACCTTC	CATRGTGEGYTF
TRBV4-3	18	TRBJ1-4	TRBD1	NA	TGCGCCAGCAGCCGGACAGGGACCGGCGCGGCAACTAATGAAAAACTGTTTTTT	CASSRTGTGAATNEKLFF
TRBV6-6	12	TRBJ2-7	NA	NA	TGTGCCAGCAGTTACTCGCGGGCCGGCGAGTACTTC	CASSYSRAGEYF
TRBV6-1	14	TRBJ2-7	TRBD2	NA	TGTGCCAGCAGAGTAGCGGGGAGCTCCTACGAGCAGTACTTC	CASRVAGSSYEQYF
TRBV15	16	TRBJ2-7	NA	NA	TGTGCCACCAGCAGTTTCTTCTATGGCAGCTCCTACGAGCAGTACTTC	CATSSFFYGSSYEQYF
TRBV7-8	17	TRBJ1-5	NA	NA	TGTGCCAGCAGCTTAGATGTCCGACGGGCGATTCGTCAGCCCCAGCATTTT	CASSLDVRRAIRQPQHF
TRBV25-1	12	TRBJ1-3	NA	NA	TGTGCCACTCAGGGTCCCGCAAACACCATATATTTT	CATQGPANTIYF
TRBV5-4	13	TRBJ1-1	TRBD1	NA	TGTGCCAGCAGCCACAGGGGGAACACTGAAGCTTTCTTT	CASSHRGNTEAFF
TRBV28	13	TRBJ2-4	NA	NA	TGTGCCAGCAGTTTGGGCGGGGAAAACATTCAGTACTTC	CASSLGGENIQYF
TRBV5-5	14	TRBJ2-7	NA	few	TGTGCCAGCAGCTTGGATCTTAGCTCCTACGAGCAGTACTTC	CASSLDLSSYEQYF
TRBV4-2	16	TRBJ1-4	TRBD1	NA	TGTGCCAGCAGCCAAGATAGAGGGGGCTGGAATGAAAAACTGTTTTTT	CASSQDRGGWNEKLFF
TRBV15	15	TRBJ1-2	NA	once	TGTGCCACCAGCAGAGATAAGGGGCAGAACTATGGCTACACCTTC	CATSRDKGQNYGYTF
TRBV12-5	11	TRBJ2-1	NA	NA	TGTGCTAGTGCCCAGGAGAATGAGCAGTTCTTC	CASAQENEQFF
TRBV19	12	TRBJ2-7	NA	NA	TGTGCCACCCAAGGGGGATTCTACGAGCAGTACTTC	CATQGGFYEQYF
TRBV7-2	14	TRBJ2-3	NA	NA	TGTGCCAGCAGTCGGTCTTTCCTAACAGATACGCAGTATTTT	CASSRSFLTDTQYF
TRBV5-4	12	TRBJ2-3	TRBD2	NA	TGTGCCAGCAGCTTTCTAGCGGCTACGCAGTATTTT	CASSFLAATQYF